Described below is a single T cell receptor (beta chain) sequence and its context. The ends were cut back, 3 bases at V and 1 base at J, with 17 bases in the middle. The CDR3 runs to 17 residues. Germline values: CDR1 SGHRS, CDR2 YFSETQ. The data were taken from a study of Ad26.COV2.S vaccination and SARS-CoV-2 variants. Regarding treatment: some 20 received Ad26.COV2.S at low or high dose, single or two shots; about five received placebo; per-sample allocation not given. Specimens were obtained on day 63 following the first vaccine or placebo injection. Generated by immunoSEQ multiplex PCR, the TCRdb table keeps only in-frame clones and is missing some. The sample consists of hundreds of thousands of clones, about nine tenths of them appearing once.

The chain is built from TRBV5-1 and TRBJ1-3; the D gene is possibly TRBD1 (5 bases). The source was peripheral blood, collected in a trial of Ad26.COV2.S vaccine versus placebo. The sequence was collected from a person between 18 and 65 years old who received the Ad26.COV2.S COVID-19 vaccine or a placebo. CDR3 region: CASSSLGHFISGNTIYF. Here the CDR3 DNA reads TGCGCCAGCAGCTCCCTCGGACACTTCATTTCTGGAAACACCATATATTTT.